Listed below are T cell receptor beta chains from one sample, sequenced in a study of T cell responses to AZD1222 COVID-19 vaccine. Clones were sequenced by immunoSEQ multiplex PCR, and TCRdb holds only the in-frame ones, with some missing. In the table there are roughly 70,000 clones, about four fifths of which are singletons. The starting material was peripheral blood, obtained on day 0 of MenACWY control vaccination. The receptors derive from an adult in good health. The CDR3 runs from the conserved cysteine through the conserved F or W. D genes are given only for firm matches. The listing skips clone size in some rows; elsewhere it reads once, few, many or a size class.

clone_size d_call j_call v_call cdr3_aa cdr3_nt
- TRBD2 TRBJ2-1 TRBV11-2 CASSPGGRRLDEQFF TGTGCCAGCAGCCCGGGGGGGCGCAGGTTGGATGAGCAGTTCTTC
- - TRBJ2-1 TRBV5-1 CASSPQRNPYNEQFF TGCGCCAGCAGTCCCCAGCGGAACCCCTACAATGAGCAGTTCTTC
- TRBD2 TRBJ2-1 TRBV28 CASTPSGRMDEQFF TGTGCCAGCACGCCTAGCGGGAGAATGGATGAGCAGTTCTTC
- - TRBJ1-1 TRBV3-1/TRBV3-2 CASSQVSGMTEAFF TGTGCCAGCAGCCAAGTTTCAGGGATGACTGAAGCTTTCTTT
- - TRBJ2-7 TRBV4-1 CASSQEGLTREQYF TGCGCCAGCAGCCAAGAAGGACTAACGCGCGAGCAGTACTTC
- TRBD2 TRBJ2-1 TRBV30 CAWSGTSGRRQFF TGTGCCTGGAGTGGGACTAGCGGGAGAAGGCAGTTCTTC
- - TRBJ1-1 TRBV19 CASSNQGHTEAFF TGTGCCAGTAGTAATCAGGGACACACTGAAGCTTTCTTT
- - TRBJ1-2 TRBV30 CAWSTTRRSTGGYTF TGTGCCTGGAGTACCACCCGGAGGTCCACTGGTGGCTACACCTTC
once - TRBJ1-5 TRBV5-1 CASSLSPGNQPQHF TGCGCCAGCAGCTTGTCGCCGGGAAATCAGCCCCAGCATTTT
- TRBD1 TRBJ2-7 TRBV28 CASSRPTGGAYEQYF TGTGCCAGCAGTAGGCCGACAGGGGGCGCCTACGAGCAGTACTTC
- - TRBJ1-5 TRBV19 CASSTSTGDQPQHF TGTGCCAGTAGTACCAGCACGGGGGATCAGCCCCAGCATTTT
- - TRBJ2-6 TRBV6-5 CASSYSRSSRANVLTF TGTGCCAGCAGTTACTCTAGGTCCAGCCGGGCCAACGTCCTGACTTTC
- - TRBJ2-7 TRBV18 CASSRTGDHEQYF TGTGCCAGCTCACGGACCGGGGACCACGAGCAGTACTTC
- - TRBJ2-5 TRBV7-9 CASSSATTETQYF TGTGCCAGCAGCTCGGCGACCACAGAGACCCAGTACTTC
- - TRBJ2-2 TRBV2 CATATGINTGELFF TGTGCCACTGCGACAGGAATTAACACCGGGGAGCTGTTTTTT
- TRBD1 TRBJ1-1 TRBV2 CASSGWQGATPFF TGTGCCAGCAGTGGATGGCAGGGGGCTACCCCTTTCTTT
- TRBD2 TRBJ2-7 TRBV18 CASSTSSGGVLEQYF TGTGCCAGCTCGACCTCTAGCGGGGGAGTTCTCGAGCAGTACTTC
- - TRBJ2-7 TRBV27 CASSFSTGSIPYEQYF TGTGCCAGCAGTTTTTCAACCGGGAGCATACCCTACGAGCAGTACTTC
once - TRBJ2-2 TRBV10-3 CAISGSGTGELFF TGTGCCATCAGTGGGTCGGGCACCGGGGAGCTGTTTTTT
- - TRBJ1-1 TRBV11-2 CASSFHDTEAFF TGTGCCAGCAGCTTTCATGACACTGAAGCTTTCTTT
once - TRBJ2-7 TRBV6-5 CASSRDRIIAGEQYF TGTGCCAGCAGCCGGGACCGCATCATTGCGGGAGAGCAGTACTTC
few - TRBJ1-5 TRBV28 CAARGGGSNQPQHF TGTGCCGCACGGGGCGGAGGGAGCAATCAGCCCCAGCATTTT
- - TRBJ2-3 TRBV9 CASSVGGDFDTQYF TGTGCCAGCAGCGTAGGAGGGGATTTCGATACGCAGTATTTT
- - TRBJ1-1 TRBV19 CASTSFGGTEAFF TGTGCCAGTACCTCTTTCGGAGGTACTGAAGCTTTCTTT
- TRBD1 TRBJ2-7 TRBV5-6 CASSLGTGGLTHEQYF TGTGCCAGCAGCTTAGGTACAGGGGGCCTCACCCACGAGCAGTACTTC
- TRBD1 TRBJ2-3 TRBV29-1 CSVEEGQRQDTQYF TGCAGCGTTGAAGAGGGACAGAGACAAGATACGCAGTATTTT
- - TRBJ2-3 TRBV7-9 CASSSRTSTDTQYF TGTGCCAGCAGCTCCCGGACAAGCACAGATACGCAGTATTTT
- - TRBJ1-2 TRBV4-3 CASSQEFDSLYGYTF TGCGCCAGCAGCCAAGAGTTTGACAGCCTCTATGGCTACACCTTC
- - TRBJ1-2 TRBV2 CASRYRVRSNYGYTF TGTGCCAGCAGGTACAGGGTAAGGTCCAACTATGGCTACACCTTC
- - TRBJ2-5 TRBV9 CASSVAIGGHEETQYF TGTGCCAGCAGCGTAGCTATCGGGGGCCATGAAGAGACCCAGTACTTC
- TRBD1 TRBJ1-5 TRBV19 CASSIHQGADQPQHF TGTGCCAGTAGTATCCACCAGGGGGCGGATCAGCCCCAGCATTTT
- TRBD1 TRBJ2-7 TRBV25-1 CASRPFGQDYEQYF TGTGCCAGTCGCCCCTTCGGACAGGACTACGAGCAGTACTTC